The T cell receptor (beta chain) under discussion was sequenced for a study of blood T cell repertoires in COVID-19. Study background: Acute and convalescent COVID-19 samples came from the United States, Italy and Spain. The cDNA or gDNA used as material had been derived from T cells, B-cell-depleted T cells, or PBMCs.

Trimming pared 3 bases from V and 3 bases from J, leaving 9 bases between. Germline-derived CDR1 and CDR2 are SGHVS and FQNEAQ. This CDR3 has 14 amino acids. Original processing notes: By means of reference gene primer amplification, nucleated cell counts were estimated. The method was immunoSEQ multiplex PCR; TCRdb's version includes in-frame clones alone and lacks a portion of them. Clone size and the V and J calls come from that table; the DNA yielded D and trimming. The table includes 90,000 to 130,000 clones, 88% detected once. Sequencing was carried out using peripheral blood. This TCR came from a woman aged 50 to 65 with acute or convalescent COVID-19. The chain couples TRBV7-8 to TRBJ1-5; unclear D gene. The CDR3 sequence is CASSLEIFNQPQHF. CDR3 DNA: TGTGCCAGCAGCTTGGAGATATTCAATCAGCCCCAGCATTTT.